Listed here are 4 T cell receptor beta chains from one sample, sequenced in a study of OX40 agonist ivuxolimab in advanced cancers. Sequenced by immunoSEQ multiplex PCR; TCRdb stores in-frame clones only, minus some. This table has roughly 45,000 clones, approximately 79% appearing once. Specimen: CD4+ or CD8+ T cells sorted from blood, collected in a trial of the OX40 agonist ivuxolimab. The receptors derive from an adult with an advanced solid tumor such as melanoma, head and neck, liver or kidney cancer.

This chain uses TRBV10-1 with TRBJ2-5; D unclear. Germline assignment: CDR1 WNHNN and CDR2 SYGVQD (reference sequence). V was clipped by 0 bases and J by 5 bases, with 7 bases between them. The CDR3 spans 13 residues. The CDR3 spells CASSESRLETQYF. DNA for the CDR3: TGCGCCAGCAGTGAGTCAAGATTGGAGACCCAGTACTTC.

The V call is TRBV29-1, the J call TRBJ2-7; 10 bases are a match to TRBD1. Trimming at V came to 6 bases and at J to 4 bases, leaving 6 bases not matched to a gene. This CDR3 has 13 amino acids. The V gene's germline CDR1 is SQVTM and CDR2 ANQGSEA. DNA for the CDR3: TGCAGCGTCCAGGACAGGGGGACGTACGAGCAGTACTTC. Translation: CSVQDRGTYEQYF.

The CDR3 DNA reads as TGCGCCAGCAGCTACCACCTGGAGCCCAGCTCCTACAATGAGCAGTTCTTC. This encodes CASSYHLEPSSYNEQFF. The chain combines TRBV5-1 with TRBJ2-1, with D unresolved. This CDR3 is built from 17 residues. CDR1 and CDR2 from the germline V gene are SGHRS and YFSETQ. The V end lost 3 bases, the J end lost 0 bases, and 16 bases lay between the germline ends.

This clone was observed a handful of times. The rearrangement uses TRBV7-9 and TRBJ1-1, with 9 bases fitting TRBD1. There are 18 residues in the CDR3. V trimming: 4 bases; J trimming: 0 bases; junction bases outside the gene matches: 12. Germline V lookup: CDR1 SEHNR, CDR2 FQNEAQ (reference sequence). CDR3 DNA: TGTGCCAGCAGCTCAAGACAGGGGGTCCGACTTCTGAACACTGAAGCTTTCTTT. Encoded protein: CASSSRQGVRLLNTEAFF.